This T cell receptor (beta chain) stems from a study of T cell responses to AZD1222 COVID-19 vaccine (dated by TCRdb to the early 2020s). About the study as a whole: AZD1222 recipients with second doses at about 4 weeks or about 12 weeks were pooled, because spike-specific TCR depth and breadth did not differ between schedules. A total of about 230 trial participants underwent TCR sequencing, of whom roughly 210 received two doses of AZD1222 and 26 received two doses of the MenACWY control vaccine. Trial participants were enrolled into age subgroups of 18-55, 56-69 and 70-plus years, which contained about 150, 27 and 61 TCR-sequenced participants, respectively.

Results the study describes overall, beyond this receptor: Nearly half of unique spike-specific TCRs reportedly recognized epitopes outside regions mutated in the B.1.351 and B.1.1.7 variants. The 56-69-year group was small, and its depth increase did not reach significance, likely because of low power. Vaccine-associated CD4 TCRs spanned the whole spike protein, with dominant responses in regions 160-218 and 743-854. Because no samples from the day 14 peak response were available, repertoires could be characterized only after the peak T cell response. Most participants were white British and females outnumbered males, and the authors suggested that clonal diversity may have been underestimated. Spike-specific TCR breadth and depth rose significantly after two AZD1222 doses compared with day 0 and with MenACWY recipients. Conclusions about previously exposed vaccinees are limited because only a handful of AZD1222 recipients were SARS-CoV-2 seropositive at baseline.

The CDR3, from cysteine to phenylalanine, totals 13 residues. The kept DNA is CDR3 alone, 39 bases in frame from the first base. V gives up 5 bases and J gives up 8 bases, and the segment between their germline ends measures 15 bases. Explained via the paper, the time point label denotes: baseline before first vaccination. Vaccinee samples were obtained from the UK trials COV001 and COV002, which included a single-blind randomized controlled phase 2/3 trial of AZD1222 (ChAdOx1 nCoV-19) in healthy adults. For TCRbeta chain sequencing, PBMC samples from trial participants were taken at day 0 and at day 28 after the second dose. This clone was found a few times. Its antigen is still unknown. Qualities for individual bases were not recorded, and no much larger clone is one base off. The CDR3 regions of human TCRbeta chains were subjected to immunosequencing. As for the authors' bioinformatics: Repertoire TCRs were matched against a reference library of SARS-CoV-2-specific TCRs generated with the MIRA antigen-specificity platform. Breadth meant the fraction of unique TCRs that were SARS-CoV-2-associated, whereas depth meant the fraction of total T cells that were SARS-CoV-2-associated. Using the MIRA data, each spike-specific TCR was mapped to the spike region that the TCR reacts to and placed in a CD4 or CD8 class. Log10-transformed breadth and depth values were compared by one-way ANOVA with Sidak's multiple comparisons tests. The clones in this table, taken by TCRdb from immuneACCESS, are in-frame only. Not every clone is retained; where verified, under half of the shortfall comes from an unresolved V gene, and the cause of the rest is unknown. Clone size and the V and J calls come from that table; the DNA yielded D and trimming. Present in this sample are tens of thousands of clones, 70% to 90% of which were seen just once. In total, the top ten clones hold roughly 10% of the sample.

The material sequenced was peripheral blood, taken on day 0 of AZD1222 vaccination. The TCR originated in an adult in good health. The rearrangement joined TRBV12-3 or TRBV12-4 to TRBJ1-1, with no reliable assignment of the D segment. The base sequence is TGTGCCAGCAGTCCCTCGTTAGCTTCAGAAGCTTTCTTT. This encodes CASSPSLASEAFF.